In its sample, the clone carrying this T cell receptor (beta chain) was seen a few times. This sample was included in a study of beta chain features in type 1 diabetes. CDR1 and CDR2 from the germline V gene are SGHTA and FQGNSA. The ends were cut back, 0 bases at V and 0 bases at J, with 4 bases in the middle. The CDR3 runs 14 residues. The isolated RNA, all of it, was reverse transcribed, so expressed TCRB transcripts were what got sequenced. Produced via immunoSEQ multiplex PCR; TCRdb's table is partial and in-frame only. Of a few hundred thousand clones detected, around 13% appear once; the ten largest clones hold about 6.7%.

Material: central memory CD4+ T cells from blood. This clonotype was obtained from a man aged 25-40 years in good health. The chain uses TRBV7-2 and TRBJ2-3; unclear D gene. The CDR3 nucleotides are TGTGCCAGCAGCTTAGCGGACAGCACAGATACGCAGTATTTT. Amino acid sequence: CASSLADSTDTQYF.